Listed here is a single TCR beta chain. This sample is drawn from a study of blood T cell repertoires in COVID-19. The wider study: Whether acute or convalescent, the COVID-19 samples came from the United States, Italy and Spain. PBMCs, B-cell-depleted T cells, or T cells were the source of the cDNA or gDNA that made up the material.

Original data processing: Nucleated cell counts were estimated from reference gene primer amplification. Measured with immunoSEQ multiplex PCR; TCRdb has only the in-frame clones, and not every one. V and J calls and clone size come straight from that table; D and trimming were deduced from the DNA. Of some 35,000 clones listed, around nine tenths are singletons. V lost 4 bases and J 1 base, leaving 13 bases between the germline ends. From germline, CDR1 is SGDLS and CDR2 YYNGEE. The length of the CDR3 is 15 residues. J is TRBJ2-3 and V is TRBV9, with a possible D match to TRBD2 (5 bases). Sequencing used peripheral blood. The TCR originated in a man in his 70s with acute or convalescent COVID-19. The CDR3: CASSSRGSGTDTQYF. The CDR3, as DNA: TGTGCCAGCAGCTCCAGAGGGAGCGGCACAGATACGCAGTATTTT.